This record concerns one T cell receptor beta chain sequence. Its antigen is unidentified. Clones were sequenced by immunoSEQ multiplex PCR, and TCRdb holds only the in-frame ones, with some missing. The table has millions of clones, 90% to 95% seen once. CDR1 is MGHRA and CDR2 is YSYEKL in the germline V gene. This CDR3 has 15 residues. V was pared by 4 bases and J by 0 bases, with 12 bases between. These data originate in a study of shared clonotypes between healthy human individuals. Whole-study findings and limits: Rarefaction analysis demonstrated incomplete sorted-subset sequencing notwithstanding large depth.

The specimen sequenced was naive CD4+ T cells sorted from blood. Subset reported: CD45RA+ positively selected. This sequence joins TRBV4-1 and TRBJ1-1; no clear D. The sequence came from a man aged 18-30 years in good health. Written as DNA, the CDR3 is TGCGCCAGCAGCCCAGGTTGGGAGATGAACACTGAAGCTTTCTTT. It encodes CASSPGWEMNTEAFF.